This TCR beta chain was sequenced in a study of cytomegalovirus exposure and HLA in healthy donors. The junction had 1 base not matched to a gene; V was cut back by 2 bases and J by 6 bases. The CDR3 contains 14 residues. Germline values: CDR1 SGHRS, CDR2 YFSETQ. This clone was picked up a small number of times. With 60 Vbeta and 13 Jbeta primers, the PCR was carried out. Assay used: immunoSEQ multiplex PCR; TCRdb lists only in-frame clones, some missing. The sample consists of 130,000 or so clones, about 69% of them appearing once. The source is a young man in good health and CMV-seronegative. The sequenced sample consisted of PBMCs. This chain joins TRBV5-1 and TRBJ2-1; TRBD2 matches 11 bases. The CDR3 DNA sequence: TGCGCCAGCAGCTTAGGGACTAGCGGCAATGAGCAGTTCTTC. Translated: CASSLGTSGNEQFF.